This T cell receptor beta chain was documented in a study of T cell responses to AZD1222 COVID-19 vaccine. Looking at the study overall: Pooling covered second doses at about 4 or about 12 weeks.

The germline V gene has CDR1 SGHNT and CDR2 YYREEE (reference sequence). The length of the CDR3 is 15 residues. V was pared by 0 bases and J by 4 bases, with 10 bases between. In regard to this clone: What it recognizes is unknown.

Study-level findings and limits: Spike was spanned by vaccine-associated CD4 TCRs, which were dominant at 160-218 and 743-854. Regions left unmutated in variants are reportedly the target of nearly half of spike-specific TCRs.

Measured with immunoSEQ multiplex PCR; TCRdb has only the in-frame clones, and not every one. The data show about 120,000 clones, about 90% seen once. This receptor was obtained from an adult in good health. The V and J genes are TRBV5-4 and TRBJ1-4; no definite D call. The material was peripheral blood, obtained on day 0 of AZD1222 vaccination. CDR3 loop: CASSLAGSRNEKLFF. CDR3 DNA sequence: TGTGCCAGCAGCTTGGCCGGGTCGCGTAATGAAAAACTGTTTTTT.